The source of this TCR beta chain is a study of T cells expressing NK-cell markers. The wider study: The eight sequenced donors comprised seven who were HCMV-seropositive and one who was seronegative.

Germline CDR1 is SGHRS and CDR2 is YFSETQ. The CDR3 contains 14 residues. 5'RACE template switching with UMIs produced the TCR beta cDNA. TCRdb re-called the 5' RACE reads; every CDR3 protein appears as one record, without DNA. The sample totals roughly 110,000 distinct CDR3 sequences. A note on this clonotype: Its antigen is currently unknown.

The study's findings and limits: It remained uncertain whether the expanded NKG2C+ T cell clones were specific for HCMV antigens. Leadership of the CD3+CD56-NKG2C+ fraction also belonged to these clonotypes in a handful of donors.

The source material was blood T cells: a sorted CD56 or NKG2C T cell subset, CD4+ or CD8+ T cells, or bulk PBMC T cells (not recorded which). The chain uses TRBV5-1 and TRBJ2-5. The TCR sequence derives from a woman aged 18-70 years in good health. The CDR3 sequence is CASSSPTERETQYF.